Listed here are 26 T cell receptor beta chains from one sample, sequenced in a study of cytotoxic CD8 clonotypes in ibrutinib-treated CLL. Repertoires were generated with immunoSEQ multiplex PCR, while TCRdb's copy carries only in-frame clones and drops some. The table includes fewer than 400,000 clones, roughly 70% detected once. The sequences come from PBMCs, collected after 36 months of ibrutinib treatment. Receptors were obtained from a human donor with chronic lymphocytic leukemia.

The chain couples TRBV6-1 to TRBJ1-1, with D possibly matching TRBD1 (5 bases). The germline V gene has CDR1 MNHNS and CDR2 SASEGT. The CDR3 sequence is 13 residues long. The V end lost 1 base, the J end lost 11 bases, and 14 bases lay between the germline ends. This CDR3 is CASSEGQFLGAFF. Here the CDR3 DNA reads TGTGCCAGCAGTGAAGGACAGTTCTTAGGGGCTTTCTTT.

This clone was counted a few times. V gene TRBV11-2 combines with J gene TRBJ1-3, with D unresolved. Trimming took 0 bases from V and 0 from J, leaving 6 bases between them. The CDR3 has 15 amino acids. Germline V gene sequence: CDR1 SGHAT, CDR2 FQNNGV. Here the CDR3 DNA reads TGTGCCAGCAGCTTAGACCGTTTCTCTGGAAACACCATATATTTT. The encoded protein is CASSLDRFSGNTIYF.

The J gene is TRBJ1-1, the V gene TRBV2; 9 bases line up with TRBD1. Germline lookup yields CDR1 SNHLY and CDR2 FYNNEI. The junction had 10 bases not matched to a gene; V was cut back by 11 bases and J by 6 bases. CDR3 length: 13 amino acids. The CDR3 loop is CAGRQGGFAEAFF. CDR3 in DNA: TGTGCCGGACGACAGGGGGGGTTCGCTGAAGCTTTCTTT.

This chain joins TRBV5-4 and TRBJ1-6; D is unresolved. In germline, CDR1 is SGHNT, CDR2 YYREEE (reference sequence). Trimming shortened V by 3 bases and J by 0 bases, and 7 bases separated the two germline ends. The CDR3 is 15 amino acids. CDR3 sequence: CASSSRDSYNSPLHF. CDR3 sequence (DNA): TGTGCCAGCAGCTCGCGGGACTCCTATAATTCACCCCTCCACTTT. Together with reference TRBV5-4 and TRBJ1-6, the CDR3 gives the full variable domain: ETGVTQSPTHLIKTRGQQVTLRCSSQSGHNTVSWYQQALGQGPQFIFQYYREEENGRGNFPPRFSGLQFPNYSSELNVNALELDDSALYLCASSSRDSYNSPLHFGNGTRLTVT.

The chain recombines TRBV9 with TRBJ2-7, with 8 bases fitting TRBD1. The trim removed 1 base at V and 1 base at J, leaving 4 bases unmatched. CDR1 and CDR2 (germline): SGDLS, YYNGEE. CDR3 length: 15 residues. The DNA of the CDR3 is TGTGCCAGCAGCGTAAACCGGGACAGGTCCTACGAGCAGTACTTC. Residues: CASSVNRDRSYEQYF. Together with reference TRBV9 and TRBJ2-7, the CDR3 gives the full variable domain: DSGVTQTPKHLITATGQRVTLRCSPRSGDLSVYWYQQSLDQGLQFLIQYYNGEERAKGNILERFSAQQFPDLHSELNLSSLELGDSALYFCASSVNRDRSYEQYFGPGTRLTVT.

This chain links TRBV19 with TRBJ2-1; 8 nucleotides agree with TRBD2. The CDR3 is made up of 13 amino acids. Per the germline V gene, CDR1 is LNHDA and CDR2 is SQIVND (reference sequence). The J segment lost 10 bases and the V segment lost 3 bases, leaving 5 bases of the junction unmatched. The CDR3 DNA is TGTGCCAGTAGTATTCGGGGGGGCCACGAGCAGTTCTTC. Amino acid sequence: CASSIRGGHEQFF.

J is TRBJ2-3 and V is TRBV10-3; TRBD2 aligns across 7 bases. The length of the CDR3 is 14 residues. Germline assignment: CDR1 ENHRY and CDR2 SYGVKD. Written as DNA, the CDR3 is TGTGCTGGGCGGGAGACCCCCAGCACAGATACGCAGTATTTT. This codes for CAGRETPSTDTQYF.

In its sample, this clone was seen a few times. The V gene is TRBV7-2, the J gene TRBJ1-2; TRBD1 is a possible D gene (5 bases). Germline V gene sequence: CDR1 SGHTA, CDR2 FQGNSA. Trimming took 5 bases from V and 4 from J, leaving 17 bases between them. The CDR3 length is 15 residues. CDR3 in amino acids: CASSIRPGDGYGYTF. The CDR3 nucleotides are TGTGCCAGCAGCATCCGACCGGGGGACGGCTATGGCTACACCTTC.

The chain recombines TRBV7-6 with TRBJ2-3, with 7 bases aligning to TRBD1. V gave up 3 bases and J gave up 0 bases; unmatched junction bases: 3. The CDR3 is made up of 15 amino acids. Germline-derived CDR1 and CDR2 are SGHVS and FNYEAQ. CDR3 region: CASSFGTASTDTQYF. CDR3 bases: TGTGCCAGCAGCTTTGGGACAGCCAGCACAGATACGCAGTATTTT.

This clone was recorded a few times. J is TRBJ2-1 and V is TRBV27; D not resolved. Germline CDR1 MNHEY, CDR2 SMNVEV (reference sequence). The CDR3 runs to 14 residues. Trimming stripped 0 bases from V and 6 bases from J, with 9 bases between. CDR3 coding DNA: TGTGCCAGCAGTTTATCGAAGGGCACCAATGAGCAGTTCTTC. Translation: CASSLSKGTNEQFF.

The rearrangement uses TRBV18 and TRBJ2-1; D remains ambiguous. CDR1 is KGHSH and CDR2 is LQKENI in the germline V gene. V lost 0 bases and J 4 bases, leaving 7 bases between the germline ends. The CDR3 totals 14 residues. Here the CDR3 DNA reads TGTGCCAGCTCACCACCGAACCGTTACAATGAGCAGTTCTTC. As protein: CASSPPNRYNEQFF.

The chain carries TRBV5-6 and TRBJ1-2; D unresolved. This CDR3 is 14 amino acids long. CDR1 and CDR2 (germline): SGHDT, YYEEEE. V dropped 0 bases and J dropped 2 bases, with 8 bases sitting between them. CDR3 nucleotides: TGTGCCAGCAGCTTGGTGTGGAGCAACTATGGCTACACCTTC. Translated, it gives CASSLVWSNYGYTF. The full variable domain, with the rest looked up from reference TRBV5-6 and TRBJ1-2, is DAGVTQSPTHLIKTRGQQVTLRCSPKSGHDTVSWYQQALGQGPQFIFQYYEEEERQRGNFPDRFSGHQFPNYSSELNVNALLLGDSALYLCASSLVWSNYGYTFGSGTRLTVV.

J is TRBJ2-3 and V is TRBV29-1; 12 bases align to TRBD2. The germline CDR1 and CDR2 sequences are SQVTM and ANQGSEA. CDR3 length: 17 amino acids. After removal of 1 base from V and 1 base from J, the junction contained 6 bases not matched to a gene. CDR3 sequence (DNA): TGCAGCGTTGAAGGACTAGCGGGAGCAATCGGCACAGATACGCAGTATTTT. This gives the protein CSVEGLAGAIGTDTQYF.

As to this clone: At one end the junction does not follow the germline gene, possibly because of a read error. The chain recombines TRBV15 with TRBJ2-7; the match to TRBD2 covers 11 bases. Germline CDR1 reads LNHNV; CDR2 reads YYDKDF (reference sequence). The CDR3 length is 15 residues. The CDR3 reads CATSRDGLAGGVEFF. The CDR3 DNA sequence: TGTGCCACCAGCAGAGATGGACTAGCGGGCGGGGTAGAGTTCTTC.

V usage is TRBV29-1 and J usage is TRBJ2-1; 11 nucleotides line up with TRBD2. The CDR3 is made up of 14 amino acids. Germline V CDR1 and CDR2: SQVTM, ANQGSEA. Trimming at V came to 5 bases and at J to 5 bases, leaving 5 bases not matched to a gene. CDR3 in DNA: TGCAGCGTTCACGGACTAGCGGGCCACAATGAGCAGTTCTTC. This gives the protein CSVHGLAGHNEQFF.

The genes are TRBV25-1 and TRBJ2-2; 7 nucleotides match TRBD2. The CDR3 totals 14 residues. Germline CDR1 MGHDK, CDR2 SYGVNS. J lost 5 bases, V lost 2 bases, and 2 bases had no gene match. The CDR3 reads CASSEGRETGELFF. The CDR3 DNA is TGTGCCAGCAGTGAAGGGAGGGAAACCGGGGAGCTGTTTTTT. Drawing the rest from reference TRBV25-1 and TRBJ2-2, the complete variable domain is EADIYQTPRYLVIGTGKKITLECSQTMGHDKMYWYQQDPGMELHLIHYSYGVNSTEKGDLSSESTVSRIRTEHFPLTLESARPSHTSQYLCASSEGRETGELFFGEGSRLTVL.

The chain has TRBV5-1 and TRBJ1-2; 9 bases fit TRBD1. The CDR3 totals 13 residues. V gave up 5 bases and J gave up 7 bases; unmatched junction bases: 6. Germline assignment: CDR1 SGHRS and CDR2 YFSETQ. The CDR3: CASRPGTGTGYTF. The DNA of the CDR3 is TGCGCCAGCAGGCCCGGGACAGGGACTGGCTACACCTTC.

The chain combines TRBV7-6 with TRBJ2-7, with TRBD1 identical over 7 bases. Germline loops: CDR1 SGHVS, CDR2 FNYEAQ. CDR3 length: 13 residues. Trimming at V came to 4 bases and at J to 1 base, leaving 1 base not matched to a gene. The CDR3 nucleotides read TGTGCCAGCAGCTGGGGACAGTCCTACGAGCAGTACTTC. Translating gives CASSWGQSYEQYF.

The chain couples TRBV7-9 to TRBJ2-6; D uncertain. The germline gives CDR1 SEHNR, CDR2 FQNEAQ (reference sequence). The CDR3 is 12 amino acids. Deletions cut 8 bases from V and 2 bases from J, with 4 bases between. The CDR3 nucleotides read TGTGCCAGCGAACCTGGGGCCAACGTCCTGACTTTC. It encodes CASEPGANVLTF. Together with reference TRBV7-9 and TRBJ2-6, the CDR3 gives the full variable domain: DTGVSQNPRHKITKRGQNVTFRCDPISEHNRLYWYRQTLGQGPEFLTYFQNEAQLEKSRLLSDRFSAERPKGSFSTLEIQRTEQGDSAMYLCASEPGANVLTFGAGSRLTVL.

The gene calls are TRBV7-9 and TRBJ1-5; no clear D. The CDR3 totals 11 residues. V shed 3 bases and J shed 9 bases, with 6 bases lying between them. Germline CDR1 is SEHNR and CDR2 is FQNEAQ (reference sequence). Here the CDR3 DNA reads TGTGCCAGCAGCTTGTATCGGCCCCAGCATTTT. Its protein is CASSLYRPQHF.

This clone was counted a few times. CDR3 in DNA: TGTGCCAGCAGTTCGACAGGGGTGGATCCTGAAGCTTTCTTT. Amino acids: CASSSTGVDPEAFF. The gene calls are TRBV6-5 and TRBJ1-1, with TRBD1 matching 8 bases. V gave up 4 bases and J gave up 6 bases; unmatched junction bases: 7. Germline CDR1 reads MNHEY; CDR2 reads SVGAGI. This CDR3 has 14 residues.

V gene TRBV14 combines with J gene TRBJ1-6, with 10 bases identical to TRBD1. This CDR3 has 16 amino acids. Trimming cost V 4 bases and J 10 bases; bases outside gene matches: 10. CDR1 SGHDN and CDR2 FVKESK come from the germline V gene. The DNA for the CDR3 is TGTGCCAGCAGCCGCCACGGAGGGACAGGGGACTCACCCCTCCACTTT. Translation gives CASSRHGGTGDSPLHF.

The chain is built from TRBV9 and TRBJ2-3; 10 bases align to TRBD1. The ends lost 0 bases at V and 5 bases at J; junction bases unmatched: 15. Germline V gene data show CDR1 as SGDLS and CDR2 as YYNGEE. This CDR3 contains 19 residues. The CDR3 DNA reads TGTGCCAGCAGCGTAGCGGGCAGAACAGGGACAGGGGTTTTAGATACGCAGTATTTT. Protein product: CASSVAGRTGTGVLDTQYF. The full variable domain, its missing parts supplied by reference TRBV9 and TRBJ2-3, is DSGVTQTPKHLITATGQRVTLRCSPRSGDLSVYWYQQSLDQGLQFLIQYYNGEERAKGNILERFSAQQFPDLHSELNLSSLELGDSALYFCASSVAGRTGTGVLDTQYFGPGTRLTVL.

This clone was recorded once. The sample carries other DNA sequences with the same CDR3. The rearrangement links TRBV2 to TRBJ2-2; D gene unclear. Between the trimmed V and J ends, which lost 7 bases and 4 bases, there was a span of 7 bases. Germline V lookup: CDR1 SNHLY, CDR2 FYNNEI. The CDR3 totals 12 residues. Written as DNA, the CDR3 is TGTGCCAGCAAGGTTGGCACCGGGGAGCTGTTTTTT. It codes for CASKVGTGELFF.

The chain employs TRBV5-6 and TRBJ2-5, with unresolved D. The CDR3 contains 14 residues. Trimming stripped 1 base from V and 5 bases from J, with 12 bases between. The germline CDR1 and CDR2 sequences are SGHDT and YYEEEE. The DNA of the CDR3 is TGTGCCAGCAGCTTGTATTATGCTCGGGAGACCCAGTACTTC. Encoded protein: CASSLYYARETQYF.

The V call is TRBV9, the J call TRBJ1-4, with D uncertain. The CDR3 has 14 residues. Trimming took off 3 bases at V and 0 bases at J, with 6 bases between the two ends. CDR1 and CDR2 (germline): SGDLS, YYNGEE. This chain's CDR3 is CASSGTATNEKLFF. The CDR3, as DNA: TGTGCCAGCAGCGGCACCGCAACTAATGAAAAACTGTTTTTT.